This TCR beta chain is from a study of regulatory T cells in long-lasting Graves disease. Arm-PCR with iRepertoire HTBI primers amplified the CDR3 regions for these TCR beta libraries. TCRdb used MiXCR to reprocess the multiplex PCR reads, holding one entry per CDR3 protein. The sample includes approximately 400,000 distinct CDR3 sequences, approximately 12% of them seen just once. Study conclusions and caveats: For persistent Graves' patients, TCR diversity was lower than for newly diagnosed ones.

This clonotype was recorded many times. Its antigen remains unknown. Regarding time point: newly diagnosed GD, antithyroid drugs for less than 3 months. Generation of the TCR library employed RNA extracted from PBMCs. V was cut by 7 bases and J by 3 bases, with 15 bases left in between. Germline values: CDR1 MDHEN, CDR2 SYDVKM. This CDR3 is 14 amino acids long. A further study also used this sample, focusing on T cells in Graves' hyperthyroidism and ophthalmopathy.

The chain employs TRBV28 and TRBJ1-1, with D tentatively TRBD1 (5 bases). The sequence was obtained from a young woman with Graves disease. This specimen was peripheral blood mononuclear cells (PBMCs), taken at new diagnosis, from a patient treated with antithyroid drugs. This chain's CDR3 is CASNPHGGDTEAFF. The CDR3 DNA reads TGTGCCAGCAATCCTCATGGAGGGGACACTGAAGCTTTCTTT.